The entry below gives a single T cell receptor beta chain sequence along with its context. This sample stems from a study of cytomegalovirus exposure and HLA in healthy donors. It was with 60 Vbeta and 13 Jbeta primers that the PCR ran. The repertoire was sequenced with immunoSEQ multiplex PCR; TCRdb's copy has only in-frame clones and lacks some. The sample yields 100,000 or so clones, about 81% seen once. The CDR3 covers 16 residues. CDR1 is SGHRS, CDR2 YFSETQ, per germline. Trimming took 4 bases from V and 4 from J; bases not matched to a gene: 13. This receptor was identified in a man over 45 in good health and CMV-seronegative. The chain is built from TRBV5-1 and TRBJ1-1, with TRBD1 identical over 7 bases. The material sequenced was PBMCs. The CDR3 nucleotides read TGCGCCAGCAGCGGGGCCGTACAGGGGAAGGGCACTGAAGCTTTCTTT. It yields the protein CASSGAVQGKGTEAFF.